This T cell receptor (beta chain) emerged from a study of control samples from healthy donors and cancer patients. Trimming shortened V by 5 bases and J by 1 base, and 4 bases separated the two germline ends. CDR1 LNHNV and CDR2 YYDKDF come from the germline V gene (reference sequence). The CDR3 is made up of 12 amino acids. Repertoires were generated with immunoSEQ multiplex PCR, while TCRdb's copy carries only in-frame clones and drops some. The sample consists of about 21,000 clones, around 84% of them appearing once. This clone was picked up a small number of times. Sequenced sample: PBMCs. This rearrangement joins TRBV15 to TRBJ2-3, with unresolved D. The clonotype comes from a man between 60 and 70 years old with colorectal cancer. CDR3 amino acids: CATSRRTDTQYF. CDR3 bases: TGTGCCACCAGCCGACGCACAGATACGCAGTATTTT.